The entry below describes one TCR beta chain. The ends lost 4 bases at V and 1 base at J; junction bases unmatched: 11. The CDR3 has 17 residues. In germline, CDR1 is SGDLS, CDR2 YYNGEE. The data originate from a study of OX40 agonist ivuxolimab in advanced cancers. Only in-frame clones appear in the TCRdb table, and some are missing; sequencing was by immunoSEQ multiplex PCR. The sample carries more than 35,000 clones, roughly nine tenths recorded once. The material sequenced was CD4+ or CD8+ T cells sorted from blood, taken in a trial of the OX40 agonist ivuxolimab. The rearrangement uses TRBV9 and TRBJ2-1; 7 nucleotides agree with TRBD2. The TCR comes from an adult with an advanced solid tumor such as melanoma, head and neck, liver or kidney cancer. CDR3 in DNA: TGTGCCAGCAGCCCCGGGTGGGGGGGAGGATCCTACAATGAGCAGTTCTTC. It is translated as CASSPGWGGGSYNEQFF.